This T cell receptor (beta chain) was documented in a study of T cell repertoires in enteric fever (dated by TCRdb to about 2018). As for the study more broadly: Using volunteers experimentally challenged with Salmonella Typhi or Paratyphi A, the study rebuilt the Salmonella-specific repertoire of circulating effector CD4+ T cells. To pick out the circulating effector CD4+ T cells responding to Salmonella infection, the researchers turned to mass cytometry. T cells, including ex vivo, were stained with tetramers that had been loaded with variants of the CdtB(105-125) peptide (SP110Y, ST110H). In the study, T cell receptor sequencing was integrated with live fluorescence barcoding, mass cytometry and unbiased single-cell cloning.

The listed sequencing device is Illumina MiSeq. TCRdb cleaned the public reads at Q25 with fastp, built clones with MiXCR and kept in-frame beta chains. Each entry merges the rows of one CDR3 protein and shows their most common DNA and genes. For this sample the table gives fewer than 2,000 distinct CDR3 sequences, of which around a third were detected only once. 15% to 20% of the sample lies in the top ten. General findings and caveats noted by the study authors: Cross-reactive responses against distantly related Salmonella serovars, as well as clones recognizing antigens unique to S. Typhi or S. Paratyphi A, were included among the expanded clonotypes. The study pinpointed HlyE and CdtB as immunodominant T cell antigens specific to S. Typhi and S. Paratyphi A. Accumulation of T cells not cross-reacting between serovars appeared to be driven by single amino acid variations in the immunodominant proteins CdtB and PhoN.

Comments on this clonotype: No antigen is known for it. No qualities accompany the bases; no much larger clone lies one base away.

V and J lose 8 bases and 6 bases, and a span of 17 bases separates them. Including cysteine and phenylalanine, the CDR3 has 14 amino acids. Of all the DNA, just the CDR3 is kept, 42 bases in frame from base 1. The sequenced material came from CCR7- CD38- CD4+ T cells from PBMCs. The source of this sequence is a human donor with Salmonella enteric fever, either typhoid or paratyphoid (not recorded which). The rearrangement joined TRBV5-3 to TRBJ2-2; TRBD2 could be the D gene, as 6 bases match. TRBV5-3 is flagged as an ORF with uncertain function. The encoded CDR3 is CASTPGLQPGELFF. The DNA sequence reads TGTGCCAGTACTCCGGGACTCCAACCCGGGGAGCTGTTTTTT.